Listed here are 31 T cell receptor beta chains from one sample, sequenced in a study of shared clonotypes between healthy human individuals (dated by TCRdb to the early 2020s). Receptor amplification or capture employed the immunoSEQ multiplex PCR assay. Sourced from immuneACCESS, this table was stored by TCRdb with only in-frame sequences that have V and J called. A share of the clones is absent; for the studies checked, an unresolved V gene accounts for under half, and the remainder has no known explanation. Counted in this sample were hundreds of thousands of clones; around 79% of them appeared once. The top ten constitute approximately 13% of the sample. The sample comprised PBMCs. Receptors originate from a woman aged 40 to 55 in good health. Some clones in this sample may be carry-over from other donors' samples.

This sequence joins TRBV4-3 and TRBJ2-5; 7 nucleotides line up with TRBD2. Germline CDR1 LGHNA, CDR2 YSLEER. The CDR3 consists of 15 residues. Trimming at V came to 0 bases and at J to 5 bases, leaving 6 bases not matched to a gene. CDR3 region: CASSQDFWGGETQYF. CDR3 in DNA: TGCGCCAGCAGCCAAGATTTCTGGGGGGGTGAGACCCAGTACTTC.

The chain's CDR3 is CAISATTGYETQYF. The DNA for the CDR3 is TGTGCCATCAGTGCAACGACAGGGTACGAGACCCAGTACTTC. V usage is TRBV10-3 and J usage is TRBJ2-5; 7 bases match TRBD1. The ends lost 4 bases at V and 5 bases at J; junction bases unmatched: 7. Germline loops: CDR1 ENHRY, CDR2 SYGVKD. This CDR3 region has 14 residues.

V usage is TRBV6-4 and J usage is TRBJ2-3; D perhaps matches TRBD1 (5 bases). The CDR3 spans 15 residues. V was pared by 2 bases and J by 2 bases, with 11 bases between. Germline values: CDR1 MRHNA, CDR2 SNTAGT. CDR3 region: CASSDGAQSTDTQYF. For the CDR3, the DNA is TGTGCCAGCAGTGACGGGGCCCAATCCACAGATACGCAGTATTTT.

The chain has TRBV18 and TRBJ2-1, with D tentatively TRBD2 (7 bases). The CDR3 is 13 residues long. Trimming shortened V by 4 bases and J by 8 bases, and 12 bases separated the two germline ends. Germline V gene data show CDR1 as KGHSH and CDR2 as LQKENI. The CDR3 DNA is TGTGCCAGCTCACTGAGGGGGAGGGATGAGCAGTTCTTC. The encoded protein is CASSLRGRDEQFF. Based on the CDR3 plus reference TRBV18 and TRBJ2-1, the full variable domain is NAGVMQNPRHLVRRRGQEARLRCSPMKGHSHVYWYRQLPEEGLKFMVYLQKENIIDESGMPKERFSAEFPKEGPSILRIQQVVRGDSAAYFCASSLRGRDEQFFGPGTRLTVL.

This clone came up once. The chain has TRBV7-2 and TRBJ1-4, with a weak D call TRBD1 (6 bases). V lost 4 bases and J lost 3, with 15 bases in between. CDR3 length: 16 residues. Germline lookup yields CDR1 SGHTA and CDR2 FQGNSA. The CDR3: CASSSPGAGANEKLFF. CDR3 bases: TGTGCCAGCAGCTCTCCCGGGGCAGGGGCTAATGAAAAACTGTTTTTT.

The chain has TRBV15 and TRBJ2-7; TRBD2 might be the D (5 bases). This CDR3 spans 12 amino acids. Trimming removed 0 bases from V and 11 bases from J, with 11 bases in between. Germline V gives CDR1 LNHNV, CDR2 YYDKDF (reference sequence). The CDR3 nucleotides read TGTGCCACCAGCAGAGATTTCGGGCGGGAGTACTTC. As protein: CATSRDFGREYF.

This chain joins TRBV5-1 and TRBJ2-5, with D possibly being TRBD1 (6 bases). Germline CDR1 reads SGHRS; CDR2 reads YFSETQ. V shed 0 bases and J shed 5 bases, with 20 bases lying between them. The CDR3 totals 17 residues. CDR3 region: CASSLAILRAGAETQYF. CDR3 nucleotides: TGCGCCAGCAGCTTGGCCATCTTGAGGGCAGGGGCGGAGACCCAGTACTTC.

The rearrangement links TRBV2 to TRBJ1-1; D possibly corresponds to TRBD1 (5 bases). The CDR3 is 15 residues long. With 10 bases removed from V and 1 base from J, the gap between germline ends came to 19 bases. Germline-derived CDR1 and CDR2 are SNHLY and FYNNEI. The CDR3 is CAIRGSRNQNTEAFF. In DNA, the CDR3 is TGTGCCATCCGGGGCAGCCGAAACCAGAACACTGAAGCTTTCTTT. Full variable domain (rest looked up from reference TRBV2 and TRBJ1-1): EPEVTQTPSHQVTQMGQEVILRCVPISNHLYFYWYRQILGQKVEFLVSFYNNEISEKSEIFDDQFSVERPDGSNFTLKIRSTKLEDSAMYFCAIRGSRNQNTEAFFGQGTRLTVV.

The CDR3 protein is CASSLGQGAYGYTF. CDR3 coding DNA: TGCGCCAGCAGCTTGGGGCAGGGGGCCTATGGCTACACCTTC. The genes are TRBV5-1 and TRBJ1-2, with 8 bases matching TRBD1. There are 14 residues in the CDR3. V gave up 0 bases and J gave up 4 bases; unmatched junction bases: 2. CDR1 SGHRS and CDR2 YFSETQ come from the germline V gene.

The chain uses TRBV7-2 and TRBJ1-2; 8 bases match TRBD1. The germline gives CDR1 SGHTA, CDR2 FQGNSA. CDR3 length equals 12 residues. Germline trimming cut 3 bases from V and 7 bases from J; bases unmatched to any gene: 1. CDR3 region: CASSFTGGGYTF. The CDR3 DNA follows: TGTGCCAGCAGCTTTACAGGGGGTGGCTACACCTTC. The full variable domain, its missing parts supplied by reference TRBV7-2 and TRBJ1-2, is GAGVSQSPSNKVTEKGKDVELRCDPISGHTALYWYRQSLGQGLEFLIYFQGNSAPDKSGLPSDRFSAERTGGSVSTLTIQRTQQEDSAVYLCASSFTGGGYTFGSGTRLTVV.

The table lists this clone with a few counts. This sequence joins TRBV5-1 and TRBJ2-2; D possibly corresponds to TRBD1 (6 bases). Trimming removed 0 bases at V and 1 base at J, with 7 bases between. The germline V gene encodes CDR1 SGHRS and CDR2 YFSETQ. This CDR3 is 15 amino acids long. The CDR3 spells CASSLGGQNTGELFF. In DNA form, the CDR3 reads TGCGCCAGCAGCTTGGGGGGACAGAACACCGGGGAGCTGTTTTTT. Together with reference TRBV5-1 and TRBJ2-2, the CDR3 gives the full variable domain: KAGVTQTPRYLIKTRGQQVTLSCSPISGHRSVSWYQQTPGQGLQFLFEYFSETQRNKGNFPGRFSGRQFSNSRSEMNVSTLELGDSALYLCASSLGGQNTGELFFGEGSRLTVL.

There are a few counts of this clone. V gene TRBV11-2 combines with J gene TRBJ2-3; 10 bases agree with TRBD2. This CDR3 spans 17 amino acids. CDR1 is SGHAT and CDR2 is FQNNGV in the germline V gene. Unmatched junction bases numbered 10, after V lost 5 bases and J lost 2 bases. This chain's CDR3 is CASSITGTSVITDTQYF. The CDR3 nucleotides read TGTGCCAGCAGCATCACCGGGACTAGCGTCATCACAGATACGCAGTATTTT.

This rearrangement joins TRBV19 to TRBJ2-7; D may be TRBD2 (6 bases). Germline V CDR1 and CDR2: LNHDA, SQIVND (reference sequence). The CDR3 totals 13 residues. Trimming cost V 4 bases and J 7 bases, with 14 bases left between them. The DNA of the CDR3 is TGTGCCAGTAGTAAAGGCGGGGCGGGGGAGCAGTACTTC. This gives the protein CASSKGGAGEQYF.

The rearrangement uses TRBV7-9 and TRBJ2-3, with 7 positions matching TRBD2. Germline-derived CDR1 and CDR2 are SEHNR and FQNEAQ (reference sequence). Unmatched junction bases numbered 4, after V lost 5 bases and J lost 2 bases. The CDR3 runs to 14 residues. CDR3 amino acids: CASSPGLDTDTQYF. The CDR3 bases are TGTGCCAGCAGCCCCGGACTAGACACAGATACGCAGTATTTT.

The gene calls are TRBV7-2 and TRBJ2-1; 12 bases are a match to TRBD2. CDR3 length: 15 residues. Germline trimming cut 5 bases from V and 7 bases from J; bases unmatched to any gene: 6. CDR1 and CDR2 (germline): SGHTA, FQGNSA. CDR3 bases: TGTGCCAGCAGCCGTGGACTAGCGGGATATAATGAGCAGTTCTTC. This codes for CASSRGLAGYNEQFF.

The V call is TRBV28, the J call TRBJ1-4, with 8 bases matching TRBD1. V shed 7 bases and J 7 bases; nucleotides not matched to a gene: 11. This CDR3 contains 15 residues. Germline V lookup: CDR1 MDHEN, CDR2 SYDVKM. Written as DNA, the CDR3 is TGTGCCAGCAAGGGCAGGGGGCCAAGTCCTGAAAAACTGTTTTTT. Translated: CASKGRGPSPEKLFF.

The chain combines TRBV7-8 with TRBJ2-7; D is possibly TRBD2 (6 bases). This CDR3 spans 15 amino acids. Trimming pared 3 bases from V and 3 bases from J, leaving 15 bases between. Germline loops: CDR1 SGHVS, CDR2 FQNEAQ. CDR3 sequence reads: CASSFYRGSGYEQYF. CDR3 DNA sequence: TGTGCCAGCAGCTTCTACCGCGGTAGCGGCTACGAGCAGTACTTC.

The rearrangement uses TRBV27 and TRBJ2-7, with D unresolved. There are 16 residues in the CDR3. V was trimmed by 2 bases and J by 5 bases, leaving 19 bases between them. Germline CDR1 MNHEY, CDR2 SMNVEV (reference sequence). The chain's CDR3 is CASSLIAGPLADEQYF. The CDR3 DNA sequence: TGTGCCAGCAGTTTAATAGCAGGCCCCTTGGCCGACGAGCAGTACTTC.

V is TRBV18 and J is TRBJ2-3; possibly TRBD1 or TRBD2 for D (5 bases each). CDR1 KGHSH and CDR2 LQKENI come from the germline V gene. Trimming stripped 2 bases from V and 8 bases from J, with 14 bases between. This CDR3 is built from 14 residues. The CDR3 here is CASSPGESRGTQYF. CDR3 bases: TGTGCCAGCTCACCAGGGGAGTCAAGGGGTACGCAGTATTTT.

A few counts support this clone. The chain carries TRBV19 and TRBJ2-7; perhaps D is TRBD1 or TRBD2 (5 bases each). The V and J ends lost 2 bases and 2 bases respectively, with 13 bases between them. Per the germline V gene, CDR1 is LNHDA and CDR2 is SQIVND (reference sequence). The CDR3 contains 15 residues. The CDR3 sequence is CASSIRDSGAYEQYF. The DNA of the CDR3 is TGTGCCAGTAGTATAAGAGACAGCGGAGCCTACGAGCAGTACTTC.

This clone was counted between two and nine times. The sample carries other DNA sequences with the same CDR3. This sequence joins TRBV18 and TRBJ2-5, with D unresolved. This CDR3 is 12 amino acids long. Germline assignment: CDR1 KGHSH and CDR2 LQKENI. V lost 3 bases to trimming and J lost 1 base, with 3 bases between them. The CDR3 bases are TGTGCCAGCTCACCCTCCCAAGAGACCCAGTACTTC. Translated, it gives CASSPSQETQYF.

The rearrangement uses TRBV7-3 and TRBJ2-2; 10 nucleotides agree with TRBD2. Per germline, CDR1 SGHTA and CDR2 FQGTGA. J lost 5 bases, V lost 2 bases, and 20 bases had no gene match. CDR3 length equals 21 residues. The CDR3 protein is CASSLLAGDPRTGFGTGELFF. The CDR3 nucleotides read TGTGCCAGCAGCTTACTAGCGGGGGATCCACGAACCGGCTTCGGGACCGGGGAGCTGTTTTTT.

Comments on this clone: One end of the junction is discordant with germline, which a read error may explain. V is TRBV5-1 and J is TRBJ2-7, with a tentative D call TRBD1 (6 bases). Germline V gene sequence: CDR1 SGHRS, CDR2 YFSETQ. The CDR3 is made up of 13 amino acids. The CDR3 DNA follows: TGCGCCAGCAGCTTTCAGGGGTCCTACGGGCAGTACTTC. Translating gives CASSFQGSYGQYF.

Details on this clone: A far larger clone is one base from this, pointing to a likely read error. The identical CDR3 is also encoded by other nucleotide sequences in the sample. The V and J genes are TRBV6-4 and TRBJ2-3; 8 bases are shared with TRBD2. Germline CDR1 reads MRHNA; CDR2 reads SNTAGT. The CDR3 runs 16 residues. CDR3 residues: CASSALAGSSTDTQYF. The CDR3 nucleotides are TGTGCCAGCAGCGCCTTAGCGGGGTCTAGCACAGATACGCAGTACTTT.

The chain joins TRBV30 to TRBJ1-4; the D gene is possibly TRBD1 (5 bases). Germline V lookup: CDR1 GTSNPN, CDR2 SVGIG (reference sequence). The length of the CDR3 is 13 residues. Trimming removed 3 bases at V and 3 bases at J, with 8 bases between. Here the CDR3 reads CAWSRGPNEKLFF. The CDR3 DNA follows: TGTGCCTGGAGCCGGGGCCCTAATGAAAAACTGTTTTTT. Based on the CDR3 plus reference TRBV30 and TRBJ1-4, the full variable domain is SQTIHQWPATLVQPVGSPLSLECTVEGTSNPNLYWYRQAAGRGLQLLFYSVGIGQISSEVPQNLSASRPQDRQFILSSKKLLLSDSGFYLCAWSRGPNEKLFFGSGTQLSVL.

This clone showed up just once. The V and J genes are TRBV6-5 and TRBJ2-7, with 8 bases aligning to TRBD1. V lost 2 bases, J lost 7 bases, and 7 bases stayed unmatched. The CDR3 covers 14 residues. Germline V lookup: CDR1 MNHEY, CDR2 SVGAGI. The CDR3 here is CASSYPDRGREQYF. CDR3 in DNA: TGTGCCAGCAGTTACCCTGACAGGGGACGGGAGCAGTACTTC.

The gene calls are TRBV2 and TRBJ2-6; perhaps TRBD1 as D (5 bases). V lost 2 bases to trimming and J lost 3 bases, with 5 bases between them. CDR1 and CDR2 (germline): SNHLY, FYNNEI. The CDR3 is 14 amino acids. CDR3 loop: CASSERGGANVLTF. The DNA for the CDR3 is TGTGCCAGCAGTGAAAGGGGTGGGGCCAACGTCCTGACTTTC.

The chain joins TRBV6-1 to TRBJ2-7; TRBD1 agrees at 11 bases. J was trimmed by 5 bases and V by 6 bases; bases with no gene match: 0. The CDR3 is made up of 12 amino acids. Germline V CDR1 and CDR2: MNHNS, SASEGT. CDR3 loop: CASRDRGHEQYF. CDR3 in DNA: TGTGCCAGCAGGGACAGGGGGCACGAGCAGTACTTC.

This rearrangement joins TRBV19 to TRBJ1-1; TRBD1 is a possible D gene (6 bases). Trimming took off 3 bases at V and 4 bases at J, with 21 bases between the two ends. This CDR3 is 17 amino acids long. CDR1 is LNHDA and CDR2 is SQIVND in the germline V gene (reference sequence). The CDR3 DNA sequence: TGTGCCAGTAGTATCCAAAACTCGGCAGGCAGGGGCACTGAAGCTTTCTTT. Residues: CASSIQNSAGRGTEAFF. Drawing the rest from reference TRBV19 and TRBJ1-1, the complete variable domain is DGGITQSPKYLFRKEGQNVTLSCEQNLNHDAMYWYRQDPGQGLRLIYYSQIVNDFQKGDIAEGYSVSREKKESFPLTVTSAQKNPTAFYLCASSIQNSAGRGTEAFFGQGTRLTVV.

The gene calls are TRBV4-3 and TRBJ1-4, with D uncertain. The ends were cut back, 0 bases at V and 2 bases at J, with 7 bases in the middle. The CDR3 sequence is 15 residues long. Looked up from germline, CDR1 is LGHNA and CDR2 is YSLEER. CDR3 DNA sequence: TGCGCCAGCAGCCAAGATGGTTTTACTAATGAAAAACTGTTTTTT. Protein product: CASSQDGFTNEKLFF.

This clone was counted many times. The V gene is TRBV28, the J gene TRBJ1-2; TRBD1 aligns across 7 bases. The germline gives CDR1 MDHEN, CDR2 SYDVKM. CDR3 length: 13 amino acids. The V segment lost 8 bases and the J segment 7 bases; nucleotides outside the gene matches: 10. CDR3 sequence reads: CASSAWRGLGYTF. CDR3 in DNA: TGTGCCAGCTCGGCCTGGAGGGGGCTTGGCTACACCTTC.